The sequence of this TCR beta chain was determined in a study of cytomegalovirus exposure and HLA in healthy donors. It was the approximately 110-subject validation cohort, separate from the roughly 700-subject first cohort, to which the donors belonged. Concerning this clone itself: No antigen is known for it.

The protocol was immunoSEQ multiplex PCR, while the TCRdb copy is restricted to in-frame clones and leaves out a portion. The data show about 160,000 clones, approximately 86% seen once. General study findings and limits: It was confirmed in vitro that a few of the CMV-associated chains were specific for CMV antigens. Cytomegalovirus-associated status was assigned to about 150 TCR beta chains.

From germline, CDR1 is MGHRA and CDR2 YSYEKL. The CDR3 extends over 12 amino acids. The germline V and J ends were trimmed by 0 bases and 7 bases, with 7 bases remaining between them. The rearrangement joins TRBV4-1 to TRBJ2-7; D might be TRBD2 (6 bases). The receptor's source is a young woman in good health and CMV-seronegative. The specimen was PBMCs. The CDR3 bases are TGCGCCAGCAGCCAAGATCGGGGGGAGCAGTACTTC. Translation gives CASSQDRGEQYF.